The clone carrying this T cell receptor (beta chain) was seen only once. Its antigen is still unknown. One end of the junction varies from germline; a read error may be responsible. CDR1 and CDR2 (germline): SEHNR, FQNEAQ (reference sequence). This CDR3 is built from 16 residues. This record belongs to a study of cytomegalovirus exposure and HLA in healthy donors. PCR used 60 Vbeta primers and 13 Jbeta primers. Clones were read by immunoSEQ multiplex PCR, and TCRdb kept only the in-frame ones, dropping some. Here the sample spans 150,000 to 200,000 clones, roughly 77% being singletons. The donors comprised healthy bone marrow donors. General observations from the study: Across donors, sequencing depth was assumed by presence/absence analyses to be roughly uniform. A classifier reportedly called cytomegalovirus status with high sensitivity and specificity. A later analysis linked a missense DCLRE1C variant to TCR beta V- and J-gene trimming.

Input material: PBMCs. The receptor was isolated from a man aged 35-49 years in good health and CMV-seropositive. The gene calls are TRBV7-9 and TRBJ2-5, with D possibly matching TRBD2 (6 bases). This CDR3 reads CSSTLQGAGDQETQYF. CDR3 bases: TGTTCCAGCACCCTCCAGGGAGCGGGTGACCAAGAGACCCAGTACTTC.